This TCR beta chain was sequenced during a study of T-cell memory formation after mild COVID-19. General observations from the study: The study found balanced CD4/CD8 in clones contracting day 15 to 85 and a CD4+ lean in later expanders. Pre-infection memory contained some responding clones, which suggested that cross-reactive memory had joined. Chiefly within CM and EM were the contracting CD4+ clones; CD8+ ones were within EMRA.

Per the germline V gene, CDR1 is LNHDA and CDR2 is SQIVND (reference sequence). This CDR3 spans 13 amino acids. The germline V and J ends were trimmed by 1 base and 5 bases, with 5 bases remaining between them. A 5'RACE reaction primed in the constant segment made cDNA libraries of TCR alpha and TCR beta, and these carried sample barcodes and UMIs. One entry per CDR3 protein, called by TCRdb with MiXCR from the 5' RACE reads. The repertoire includes 70,000 to 100,000 distinct CDR3 sequences, over 13% of them detected once, and approximately 40% sits in the top ten. Comments on this clonotype: Antigen specificity is unknown.

Sequences were obtained from PBMCs or a T cell subset sorted from them (not recorded which). This clonotype was sampled from a man aged 18 to 29 who had mild COVID-19 (a few samples of this study predate the infection). Cell type and time point are not known. This chain links TRBV19 with TRBJ2-2; D call uncertain. The CDR3 nucleotides read TGTGCCAGTAGTATAGTAGGGACCGGGGAGCTGTTTTTT. Protein sequence: CASSIVGTGELFF.